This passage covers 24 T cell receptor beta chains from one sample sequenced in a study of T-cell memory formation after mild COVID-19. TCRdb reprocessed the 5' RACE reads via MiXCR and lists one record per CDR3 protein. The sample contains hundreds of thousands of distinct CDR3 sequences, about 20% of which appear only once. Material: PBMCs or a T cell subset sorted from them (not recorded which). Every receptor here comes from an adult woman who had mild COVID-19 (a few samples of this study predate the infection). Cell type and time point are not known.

CDR3 in amino acids: CASSLWTSGRPSETQYF. Written as DNA, the CDR3 is TGTGCCAGCAGCCTGTGGACTAGCGGGAGACCCAGCGAGACCCAGTACTTC. This chain joins TRBV14 and TRBJ2-5; 13 positions agree with TRBD2. The CDR3 loop spans 17 amino acids. The junction had 10 bases not matched to a gene; V was cut back by 4 bases and J by 5 bases. The germline gives CDR1 SGHDN, CDR2 FVKESK.

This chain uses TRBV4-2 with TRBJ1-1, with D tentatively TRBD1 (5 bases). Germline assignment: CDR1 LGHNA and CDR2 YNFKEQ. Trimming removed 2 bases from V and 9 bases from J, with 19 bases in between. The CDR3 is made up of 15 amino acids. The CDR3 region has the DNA TGTGCCAGCAGCCAACCCGGGACCGGGGAGAGGAAAGCTTTCTTT. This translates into CASSQPGTGERKAFF.

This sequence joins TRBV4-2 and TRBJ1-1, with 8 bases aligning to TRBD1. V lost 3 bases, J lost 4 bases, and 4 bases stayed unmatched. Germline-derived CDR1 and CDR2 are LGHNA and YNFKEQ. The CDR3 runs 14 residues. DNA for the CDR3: TGTGCCAGCAGCCACGGACAGGGCCCCACTGAAGCTTTCTTT. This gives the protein CASSHGQGPTEAFF.

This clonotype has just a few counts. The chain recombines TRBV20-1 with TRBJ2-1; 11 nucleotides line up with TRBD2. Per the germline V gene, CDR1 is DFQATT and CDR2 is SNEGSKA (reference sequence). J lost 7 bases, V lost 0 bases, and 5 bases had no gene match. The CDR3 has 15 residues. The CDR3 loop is CSARDQLAGVNEQFF. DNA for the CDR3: TGCAGTGCTAGAGATCAACTAGCGGGAGTGAATGAGCAGTTCTTC.

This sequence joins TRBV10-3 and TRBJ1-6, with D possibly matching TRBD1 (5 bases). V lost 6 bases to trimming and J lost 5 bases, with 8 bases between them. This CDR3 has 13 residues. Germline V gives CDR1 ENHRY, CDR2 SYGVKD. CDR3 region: CAISQTDNSPLHF. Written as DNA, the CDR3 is TGTGCCATCAGCCAGACAGATAATTCACCCCTCCACTTT.

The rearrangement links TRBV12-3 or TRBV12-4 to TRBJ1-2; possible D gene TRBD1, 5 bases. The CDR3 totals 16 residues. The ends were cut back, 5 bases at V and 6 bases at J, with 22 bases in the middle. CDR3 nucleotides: TGTGCCAGCAGTGATACCGGGACCACGATGACCGATGGCTACACCTTC. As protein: CASSDTGTTMTDGYTF.

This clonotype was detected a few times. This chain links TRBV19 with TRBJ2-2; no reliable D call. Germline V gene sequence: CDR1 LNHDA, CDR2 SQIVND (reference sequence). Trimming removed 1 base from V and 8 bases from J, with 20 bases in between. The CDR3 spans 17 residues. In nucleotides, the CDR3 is TGTGCCAGTAGTATAGGCGCCCTGGGGTACGGCGTTGGGGAGCTGTTTTTT. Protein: CASSIGALGYGVGELFF.

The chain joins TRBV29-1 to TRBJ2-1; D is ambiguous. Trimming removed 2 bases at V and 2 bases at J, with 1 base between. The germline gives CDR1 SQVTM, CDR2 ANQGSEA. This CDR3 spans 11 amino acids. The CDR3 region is CSVETYNEQFF. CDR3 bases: TGCAGCGTTGAAACCTACAATGAGCAGTTCTTC.

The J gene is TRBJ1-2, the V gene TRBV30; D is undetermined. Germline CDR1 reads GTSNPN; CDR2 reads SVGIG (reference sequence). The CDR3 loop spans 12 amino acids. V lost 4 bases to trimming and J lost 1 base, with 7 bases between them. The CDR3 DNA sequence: TGTGCCTGGAAAGGGAATAACTATGGCTACACCTTC. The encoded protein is CAWKGNNYGYTF.

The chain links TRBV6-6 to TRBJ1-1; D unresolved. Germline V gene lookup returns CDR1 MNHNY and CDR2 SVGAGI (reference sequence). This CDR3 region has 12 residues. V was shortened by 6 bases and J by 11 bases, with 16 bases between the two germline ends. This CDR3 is CASRTDVGGAFF. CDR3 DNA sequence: TGTGCCAGCAGGACGGACGTCGGAGGGGCTTTCTTT.

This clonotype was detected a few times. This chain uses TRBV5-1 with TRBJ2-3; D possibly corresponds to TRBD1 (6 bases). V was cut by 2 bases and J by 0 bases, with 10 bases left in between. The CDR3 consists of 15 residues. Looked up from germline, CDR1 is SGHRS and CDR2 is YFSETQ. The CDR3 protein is CASSLRDKSTDTQYF. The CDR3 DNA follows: TGCGCCAGCAGCTTACGGGACAAAAGCACAGATACGCAGTATTTT.

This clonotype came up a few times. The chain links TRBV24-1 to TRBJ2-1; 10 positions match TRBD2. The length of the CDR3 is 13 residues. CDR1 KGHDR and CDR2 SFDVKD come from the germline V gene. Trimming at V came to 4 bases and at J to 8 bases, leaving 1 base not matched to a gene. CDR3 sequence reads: CATSELAGDEQFF. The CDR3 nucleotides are TGTGCCACCAGTGAGCTAGCGGGAGATGAGCAGTTCTTC.

The CDR3 reads CASSSGRREQYF. CDR3 sequence (DNA): TGTGCCAGCTCCTCCGGGCGCCGGGAGCAGTACTTC. The J gene is TRBJ2-7, the V gene TRBV12-3 or TRBV12-4; no clear D gene. Trimming stripped 8 bases from V and 7 bases from J, with 15 bases between. The CDR3 loop spans 12 amino acids.

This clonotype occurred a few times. For the CDR3, the DNA is TGTGCCAGCAGTAAACGTAGGTTAAGATCCTACAATGAGCAGTTCTTC. Its protein product is CASSKRRLRSYNEQFF. The rearrangement links TRBV7-2 to TRBJ2-1; no reliable D call. V lost 6 bases, J lost 1 base, and 16 bases lay in between. Per germline, CDR1 SGHTA and CDR2 FQGNSA. The CDR3 is made up of 16 amino acids.

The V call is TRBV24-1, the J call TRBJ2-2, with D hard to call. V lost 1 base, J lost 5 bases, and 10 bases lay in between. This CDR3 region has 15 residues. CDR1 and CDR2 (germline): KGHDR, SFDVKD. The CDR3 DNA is TGTGCCACCAGTGATTTCTGGGGTTCGACCGGGGAGCTGTTTTTT. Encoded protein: CATSDFWGSTGELFF.

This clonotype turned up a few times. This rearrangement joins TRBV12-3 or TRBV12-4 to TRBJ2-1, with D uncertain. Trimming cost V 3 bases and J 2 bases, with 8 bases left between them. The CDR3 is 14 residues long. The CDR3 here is CASSLPGPYNEQFF. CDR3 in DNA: TGTGCCAGCAGTTTGCCAGGCCCCTACAATGAGCAGTTCTTC.

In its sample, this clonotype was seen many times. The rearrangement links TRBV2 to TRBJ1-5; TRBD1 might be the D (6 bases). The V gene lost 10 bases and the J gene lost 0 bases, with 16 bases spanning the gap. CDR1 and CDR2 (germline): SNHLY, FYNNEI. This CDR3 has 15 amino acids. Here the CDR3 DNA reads TGTGCCATGGGACACCTCTACGATAGCAATCAGCCCCAGCATTTT. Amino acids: CAMGHLYDSNQPQHF.

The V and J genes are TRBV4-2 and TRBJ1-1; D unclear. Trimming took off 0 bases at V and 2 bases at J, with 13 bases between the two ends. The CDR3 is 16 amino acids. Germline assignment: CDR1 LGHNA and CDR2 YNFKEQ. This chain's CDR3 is CASSQEATKGNTEAFF. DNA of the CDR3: TGTGCCAGCAGCCAAGAGGCAACGAAGGGTAACACTGAAGCTTTCTTT.

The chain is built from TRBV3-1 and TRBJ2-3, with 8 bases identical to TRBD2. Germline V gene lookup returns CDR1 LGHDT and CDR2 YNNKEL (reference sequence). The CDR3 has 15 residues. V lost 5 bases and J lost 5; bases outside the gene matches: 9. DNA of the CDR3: TGTGCCAGCAGCAACTATGTGCGGGGGGAAGATACGCAGTATTTT. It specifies CASSNYVRGEDTQYF.

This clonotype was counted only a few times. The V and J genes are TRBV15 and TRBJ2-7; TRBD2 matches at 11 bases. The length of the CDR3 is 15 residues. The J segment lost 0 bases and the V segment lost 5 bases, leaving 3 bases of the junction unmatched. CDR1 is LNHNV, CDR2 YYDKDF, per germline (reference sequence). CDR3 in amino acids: CATSGGTSGSYEQYF. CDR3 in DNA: TGTGCCACCAGCGGCGGGACTAGCGGCTCCTACGAGCAGTACTTC.

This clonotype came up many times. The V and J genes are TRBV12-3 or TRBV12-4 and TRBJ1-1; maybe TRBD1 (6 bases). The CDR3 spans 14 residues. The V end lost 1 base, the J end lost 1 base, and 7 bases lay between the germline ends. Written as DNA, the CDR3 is TGTGCCAGCAGTTTAGGGACAGAGAACACTGAAGCTTTCTTT. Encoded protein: CASSLGTENTEAFF.

DNA for the CDR3: TGTGCCAGCAGTTTCAGGACTATCCGAGAGACCCAGTACTTC. It codes for CASSFRTIRETQYF. The chain is built from TRBV6-2 or TRBV6-3 and TRBJ2-5; D possibly corresponds to TRBD2 (6 bases). Germline CDR1 MNHEY, CDR2 SVGEGT. V was clipped by 4 bases and J by 4 bases, with 13 bases between them. The length of the CDR3 is 14 residues.

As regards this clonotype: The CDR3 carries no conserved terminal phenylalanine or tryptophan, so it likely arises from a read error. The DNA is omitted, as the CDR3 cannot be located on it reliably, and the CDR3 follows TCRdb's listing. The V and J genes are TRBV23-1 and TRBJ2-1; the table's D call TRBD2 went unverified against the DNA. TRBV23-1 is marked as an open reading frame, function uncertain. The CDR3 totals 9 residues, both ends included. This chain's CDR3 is CASRRVFSD.

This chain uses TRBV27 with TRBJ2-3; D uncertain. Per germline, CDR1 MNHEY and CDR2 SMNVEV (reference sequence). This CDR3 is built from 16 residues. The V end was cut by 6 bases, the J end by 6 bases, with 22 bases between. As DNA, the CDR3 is TGTGCCAGCAGCGGGCGGATAGGAAAGGGTGTGGATACGCAGTATTTT. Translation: CASSGRIGKGVDTQYF.